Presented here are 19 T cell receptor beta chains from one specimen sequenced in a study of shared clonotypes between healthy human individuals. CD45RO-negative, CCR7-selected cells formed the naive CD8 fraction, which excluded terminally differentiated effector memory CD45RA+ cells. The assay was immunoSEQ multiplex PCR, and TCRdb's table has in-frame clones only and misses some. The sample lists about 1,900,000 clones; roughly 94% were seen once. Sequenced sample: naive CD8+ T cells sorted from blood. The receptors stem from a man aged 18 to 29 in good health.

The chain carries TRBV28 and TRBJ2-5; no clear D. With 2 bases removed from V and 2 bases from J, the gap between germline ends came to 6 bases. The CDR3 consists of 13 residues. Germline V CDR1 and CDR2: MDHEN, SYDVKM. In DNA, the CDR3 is TGTGCCAGCAGTTTAAGTTATCAAGAGACCCAGTACTTC. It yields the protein CASSLSYQETQYF.

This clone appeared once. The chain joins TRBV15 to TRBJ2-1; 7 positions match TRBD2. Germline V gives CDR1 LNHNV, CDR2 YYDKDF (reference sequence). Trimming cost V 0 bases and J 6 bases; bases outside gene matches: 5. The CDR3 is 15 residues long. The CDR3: CATSRDGTTGNEQFF. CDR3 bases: TGTGCCACCAGCAGAGATGGGACTACCGGCAATGAGCAGTTCTTC.

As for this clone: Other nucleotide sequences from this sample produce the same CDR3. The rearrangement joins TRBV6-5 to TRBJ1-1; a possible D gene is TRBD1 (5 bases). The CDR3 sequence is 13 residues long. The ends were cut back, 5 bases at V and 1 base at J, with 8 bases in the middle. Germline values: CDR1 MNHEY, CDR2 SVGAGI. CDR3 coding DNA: TGTGCCAGCAGTCCCAGGGAGAACACTGAAGCTTTCTTT. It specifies CASSPRENTEAFF.

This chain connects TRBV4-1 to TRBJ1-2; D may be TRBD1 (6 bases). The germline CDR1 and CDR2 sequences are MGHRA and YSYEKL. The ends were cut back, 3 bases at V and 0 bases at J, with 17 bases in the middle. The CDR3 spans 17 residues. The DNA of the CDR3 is TGCGCCAGCAGCCATCCCTATAGGACAGATACTAACTATGGCTACACCTTC. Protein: CASSHPYRTDTNYGYTF.

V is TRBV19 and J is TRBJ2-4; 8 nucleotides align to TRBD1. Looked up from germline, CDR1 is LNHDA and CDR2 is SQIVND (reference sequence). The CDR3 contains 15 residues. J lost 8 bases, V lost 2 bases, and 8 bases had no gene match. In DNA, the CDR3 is TGTGCCAGTAGTATAAGTGGACAGGGATTGGACATTCAGTACTTC. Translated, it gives CASSISGQGLDIQYF.

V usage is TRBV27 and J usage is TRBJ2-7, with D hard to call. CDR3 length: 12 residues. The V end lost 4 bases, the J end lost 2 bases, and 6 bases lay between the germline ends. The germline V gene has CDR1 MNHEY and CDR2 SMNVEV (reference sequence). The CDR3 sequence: CASSYETYEQYF. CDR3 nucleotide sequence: TGTGCCAGCAGTTACGAAACCTACGAGCAGTACTTC.

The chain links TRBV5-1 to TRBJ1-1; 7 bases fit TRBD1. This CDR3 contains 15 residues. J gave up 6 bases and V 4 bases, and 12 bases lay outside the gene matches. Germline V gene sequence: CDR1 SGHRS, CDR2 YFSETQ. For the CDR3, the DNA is TGCGCCAGCAGCGGGTCGACAGGGCGTCCCCCTGAAGCTTTCTTT. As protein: CASSGSTGRPPEAFF.

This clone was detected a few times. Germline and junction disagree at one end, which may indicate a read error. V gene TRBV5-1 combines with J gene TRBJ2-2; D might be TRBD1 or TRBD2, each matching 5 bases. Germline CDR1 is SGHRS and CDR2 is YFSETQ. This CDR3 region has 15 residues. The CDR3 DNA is TGCGCCAGCAGCTTGTCCCAGGGACCCACCAGGGAGCTGTTTTTT. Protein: CASSLSQGPTRELFF.

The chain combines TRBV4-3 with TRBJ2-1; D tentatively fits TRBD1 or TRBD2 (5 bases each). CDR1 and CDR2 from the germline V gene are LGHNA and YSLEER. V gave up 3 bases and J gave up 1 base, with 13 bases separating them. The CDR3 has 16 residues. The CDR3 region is CASSHAEGPSYNEQFF. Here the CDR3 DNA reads TGCGCCAGCAGCCACGCCGAGGGGCCGTCCTACAATGAGCAGTTCTTC.

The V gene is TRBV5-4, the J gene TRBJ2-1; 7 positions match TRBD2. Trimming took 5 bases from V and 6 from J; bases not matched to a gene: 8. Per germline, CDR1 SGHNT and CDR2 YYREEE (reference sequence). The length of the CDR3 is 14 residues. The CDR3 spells CASSLLAGLNEQFF. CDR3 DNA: TGTGCCAGCAGTCTATTAGCGGGTCTCAATGAGCAGTTCTTC.

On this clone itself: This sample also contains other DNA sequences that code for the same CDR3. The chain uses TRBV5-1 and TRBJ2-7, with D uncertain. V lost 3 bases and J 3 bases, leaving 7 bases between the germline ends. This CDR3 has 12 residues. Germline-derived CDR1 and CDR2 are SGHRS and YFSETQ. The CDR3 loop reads CASSYTSYEQYF. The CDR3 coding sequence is TGCGCCAGCAGCTACACCAGCTACGAGCAGTACTTC.

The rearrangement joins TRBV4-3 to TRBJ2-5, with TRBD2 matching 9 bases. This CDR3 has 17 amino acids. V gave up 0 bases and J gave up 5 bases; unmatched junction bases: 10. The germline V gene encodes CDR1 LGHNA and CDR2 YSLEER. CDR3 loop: CASSQDGLATTEETQYF. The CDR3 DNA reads TGCGCCAGCAGCCAAGATGGACTAGCGACTACAGAGGAGACCCAGTACTTC.

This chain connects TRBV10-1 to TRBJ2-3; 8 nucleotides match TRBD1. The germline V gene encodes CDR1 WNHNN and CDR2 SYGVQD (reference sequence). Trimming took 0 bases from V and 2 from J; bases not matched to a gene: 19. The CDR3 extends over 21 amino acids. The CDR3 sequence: CASSESKVVFGTGAPTDTQYF. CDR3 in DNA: TGCGCCAGCAGTGAGTCGAAGGTCGTTTTTGGGACAGGAGCCCCCACAGATACGCAGTATTTT.

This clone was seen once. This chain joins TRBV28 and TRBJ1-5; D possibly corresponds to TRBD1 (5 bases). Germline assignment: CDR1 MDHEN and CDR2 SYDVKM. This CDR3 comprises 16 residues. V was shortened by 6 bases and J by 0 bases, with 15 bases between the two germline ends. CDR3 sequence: CASSLHQGISNQPQHF. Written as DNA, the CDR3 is TGTGCCAGCAGCCTTCACCAGGGAATTAGCAATCAGCCCCAGCATTTT.

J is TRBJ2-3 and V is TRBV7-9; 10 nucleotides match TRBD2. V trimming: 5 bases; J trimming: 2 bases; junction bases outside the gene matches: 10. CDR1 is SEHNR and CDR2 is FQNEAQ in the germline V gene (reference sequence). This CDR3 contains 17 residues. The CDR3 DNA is TGTGCCAGCAGCGTTCCTAGCGGGGGAGCCATCACAGATACGCAGTATTTT. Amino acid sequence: CASSVPSGGAITDTQYF.

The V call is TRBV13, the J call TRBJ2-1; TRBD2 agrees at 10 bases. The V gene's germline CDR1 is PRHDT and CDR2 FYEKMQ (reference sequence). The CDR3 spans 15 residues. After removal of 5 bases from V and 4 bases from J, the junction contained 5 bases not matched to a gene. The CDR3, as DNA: TGTGCCAGCAGCCCTACTAGCGGGGATTACAATGAGCAGTTCTTC. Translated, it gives CASSPTSGDYNEQFF.

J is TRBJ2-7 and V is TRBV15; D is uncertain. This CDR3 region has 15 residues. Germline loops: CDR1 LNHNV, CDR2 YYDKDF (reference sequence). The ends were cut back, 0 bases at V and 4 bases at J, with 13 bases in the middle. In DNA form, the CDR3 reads TGTGCCACCAGCAGAGATAACAGTATCTTATACGAGCAGTACTTC. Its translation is CATSRDNSILYEQYF.

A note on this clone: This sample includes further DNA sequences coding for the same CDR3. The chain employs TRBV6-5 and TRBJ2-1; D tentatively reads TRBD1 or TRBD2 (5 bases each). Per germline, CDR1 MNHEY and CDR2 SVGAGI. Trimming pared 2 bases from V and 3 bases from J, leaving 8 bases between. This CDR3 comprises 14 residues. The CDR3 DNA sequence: TGTGCCAGCAGTTACGAGGGGAGCTACAATGAGCAGTTCTTC. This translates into CASSYEGSYNEQFF.

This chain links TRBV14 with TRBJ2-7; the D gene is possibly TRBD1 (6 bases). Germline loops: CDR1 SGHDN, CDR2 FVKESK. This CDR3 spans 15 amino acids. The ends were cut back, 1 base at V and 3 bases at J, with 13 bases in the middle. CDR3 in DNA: TGTGCCAGCAGCCAAGGCCAGGGGCCCTACTACGAGCAGTACTTC. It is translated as CASSQGQGPYYEQYF.